The 21 T cell receptor beta chains below all came from one sample that was sequenced in a study of OX40 agonist ivuxolimab in advanced cancers. The library was made by the immunoSEQ multiplex PCR assay. TCRdb obtained this table from immuneACCESS and retained in-frame rearrangements with V and J assigned. These tables miss some clones; where compared with another copy, unresolved V genes account for less than half of the shortfall, and the remainder is unexplained. The sample table shows 70,000 to 85,000 clones, and about 94% are seen once. Approximately 9.9% of the sample is held by the ten biggest clonotypes. Source: CD4+ or CD8+ T cells sorted from blood, taken in a trial of the OX40 agonist ivuxolimab. The receptor set was obtained from an adult with an advanced solid tumor such as melanoma, head and neck, liver or kidney cancer.

The chain is built from TRBV4-1 and TRBJ2-7, with D perhaps TRBD1 or TRBD2 (5 bases each). The V end lost 1 base, the J end lost 4 bases, and 14 bases lay between the germline ends. This CDR3 is built from 15 residues. Germline V gene data show CDR1 as MGHRA and CDR2 as YSYEKL. The DNA for the CDR3 is TGCGCCAGCAGCCAAGTGGGGGATAGCGCGTACGAGCAGTACTTC. Its protein product is CASSQVGDSAYEQYF.

This clone was counted a single time. The V gene is TRBV9, the J gene TRBJ2-5; possible D gene TRBD2, 6 bases. Germline values: CDR1 SGDLS, CDR2 YYNGEE. V was pared by 0 bases and J by 4 bases, with 25 bases between. The CDR3 loop spans 19 amino acids. The CDR3, as DNA: TGTGCCAGCAGCGTAGCTCAGGCCCGGAGGGCCCGAACGAGAGAGACCCAGTACTTC. It encodes CASSVAQARRARTRETQYF.

This chain joins TRBV5-6 and TRBJ1-5; D may be TRBD1 (5 bases). The length of the CDR3 is 16 residues. With 0 bases removed from V and 3 bases from J, the gap between germline ends came to 13 bases. CDR1 SGHDT and CDR2 YYEEEE come from the germline V gene. The CDR3 region is CASSLGRVGDNQPQHF. As DNA, the CDR3 is TGTGCCAGCAGCTTGGGCAGGGTCGGGGACAATCAGCCCCAGCATTTT.

The chain uses TRBV7-6 and TRBJ2-1; TRBD2 is a possible D gene (5 bases). Trimming stripped 5 bases from V and 8 bases from J, with 16 bases between. Germline V gives CDR1 SGHVS, CDR2 FNYEAQ. The CDR3 is 14 amino acids. CDR3 residues: CASSQSRGNHEQFF. CDR3 coding DNA: TGTGCCAGCAGCCAGAGCCGAGGGAACCATGAGCAGTTCTTC.

The chain couples TRBV19 to TRBJ2-7; 8 nucleotides line up with TRBD2. Germline V CDR1 and CDR2: LNHDA, SQIVND (reference sequence). The CDR3 is 13 residues long. V trimming: 4 bases; J trimming: 1 base; junction bases outside the gene matches: 0. CDR3 DNA sequence: TGTGCCAGTAGTAGCGGGAGGTCCTACGAGCAGTACTTC. This translates into CASSSGRSYEQYF.

The J gene is TRBJ2-7, the V gene TRBV27, with TRBD2 matching 10 bases. CDR1 MNHEY and CDR2 SMNVEV come from the germline V gene (reference sequence). The J segment lost 4 bases and the V segment lost 5 bases, leaving 5 bases of the junction unmatched. The CDR3 length is 14 residues. Here the CDR3 reads CASSHGLAEYEQYF. The CDR3 bases are TGTGCCAGCAGTCATGGACTAGCGGAATACGAGCAGTACTTC.

This chain joins TRBV9 and TRBJ2-7, with 10 nucleotides matching TRBD2. The germline V gene encodes CDR1 SGDLS and CDR2 YYNGEE. This CDR3 has 15 amino acids. The V gene end was trimmed by 3 bases and the J gene end by 0 bases; junction bases not matched to a gene: 3. CDR3 residues: CASSAASGSSYEQYF. The CDR3 DNA reads TGTGCCAGCAGCGCAGCTAGCGGGAGCTCCTACGAGCAGTACTTC.

V and J are TRBV28 and TRBJ2-5; TRBD2 is a possible D gene (5 bases). Germline loops: CDR1 MDHEN, CDR2 SYDVKM. V lost 3 bases to trimming and J lost 2 bases, with 10 bases between them. The CDR3 spans 14 residues. The DNA for the CDR3 is TGTGCCAGCAGTTTTCTGCGGACTCAAGAGACCCAGTACTTC. The encoded protein is CASSFLRTQETQYF.

The CDR3, as DNA: TGTGCCAGCAGTCCCCCTCGAACAGGGGGCGGATACGAGCAGTACTTC. Amino acid sequence: CASSPPRTGGGYEQYF. The genes are TRBV28 and TRBJ2-7; 9 bases match TRBD1. Germline V CDR1 and CDR2: MDHEN, SYDVKM. V was pared by 5 bases and J by 4 bases, with 12 bases of the junction left unmatched. This CDR3 comprises 16 residues.

The chain combines TRBV10-3 with TRBJ2-5; D perhaps matches TRBD2 (5 bases). V was trimmed by 5 bases and J by 0 bases, leaving 10 bases between them. Germline V gene sequence: CDR1 ENHRY, CDR2 SYGVKD. The CDR3 is made up of 14 amino acids. CDR3 protein: CAISMDSNQETQYF. The CDR3 DNA is TGTGCCATCAGTATGGACTCAAACCAAGAGACCCAGTACTTC.

The count of this clone is one. At one of its ends the junction is not consistent with the germline gene, which may arise from a read error. The chain couples TRBV6-6 to TRBJ2-1; TRBD2 agrees at 7 bases. The CDR3 extends over 15 amino acids. CDR1 is MNHNY, CDR2 SVGAGI, per germline (reference sequence). The CDR3 DNA reads TGTACCAGCAGTTACCAAGCGGGATGGGTCAATGAGCAGTTCTTC. This encodes CTSSYQAGWVNEQFF.

The rearrangement links TRBV13 to TRBJ2-3; TRBD2 is a possible D gene (6 bases). This CDR3 region has 16 residues. Germline V gives CDR1 PRHDT, CDR2 FYEKMQ (reference sequence). The V end lost 3 bases, the J end lost 3 bases, and 16 bases lay between the germline ends. The CDR3 coding sequence is TGTGCCAGCAGCTTGGGGAGGTACCCTCGGACAGATACGCAGTATTTT. Its protein product is CASSLGRYPRTDTQYF.

The rearrangement links TRBV11-2 to TRBJ2-3; D might be TRBD1 or TRBD2, each matching 7 bases. This CDR3 has 12 amino acids. The V gene's germline CDR1 is SGHAT and CDR2 FQNNGV. This chain's CDR3 is CATRGRADTQYF. The CDR3 DNA sequence: TGTGCTACCAGGGGGAGGGCAGATACGCAGTATTTT.

The chain couples TRBV6-5 to TRBJ2-7; D is possibly TRBD1 or TRBD2 (5 bases each). The germline CDR1 and CDR2 sequences are MNHEY and SVGAGI. The CDR3 is 15 amino acids. V gave up 2 bases and J gave up 4 bases, with 15 bases separating them. CDR3 loop: CASSYRGERRYEQYF. The CDR3 nucleotides are TGTGCCAGCAGTTACCGAGGGGAGCGGAGGTACGAGCAGTACTTC.

This chain connects TRBV30 to TRBJ2-7; D is perhaps TRBD1 (7 bases). This CDR3 is 15 amino acids long. Germline assignment: CDR1 GTSNPN and CDR2 SVGIG (reference sequence). V lost 0 bases and J lost 7, with 19 bases in between. The DNA of the CDR3 is TGTGCCTGGAGTGTCCCGGACAGGCGGAGGGATGAGCAGTACTTC. The encoded protein is CAWSVPDRRRDEQYF.

The rearrangement links TRBV6-5 to TRBJ2-7, with TRBD1 identical over 7 bases. CDR3 length: 14 residues. After removal of 0 bases from V and 2 bases from J, the junction contained 1 base not matched to a gene. Germline CDR1 is MNHEY and CDR2 is SVGAGI. The CDR3 DNA follows: TGTGCCAGCAGTTACTCGCAGGGGGCCTACGAGCAGTACTTC. Its translation is CASSYSQGAYEQYF.

The chain carries TRBV9 and TRBJ2-3, with D maybe TRBD2 (6 bases). Germline V gene data show CDR1 as SGDLS and CDR2 as YYNGEE. Trimming stripped 3 bases from V and 6 bases from J, with 17 bases between. The CDR3 has 15 amino acids. The CDR3 DNA reads as TGTGCCAGCAGCGCGAGCGGGCTTCACCCCGATACGCAGTATTTT. The encoded protein is CASSASGLHPDTQYF.

V gene TRBV29-1 combines with J gene TRBJ2-3, with a tentative D call TRBD2 (7 bases). The CDR3 extends over 15 amino acids. The ends were cut back, 3 bases at V and 2 bases at J, with 15 bases in the middle. Germline V lookup: CDR1 SQVTM, CDR2 ANQGSEA. The CDR3 DNA reads TGCAGCGTTGATATAGGGGGGGACGCCACAGATACGCAGTATTTT. Translated: CSVDIGGDATDTQYF.

The rearrangement joins TRBV19 to TRBJ2-3; D might be TRBD1 (6 bases). CDR1 LNHDA and CDR2 SQIVND come from the germline V gene (reference sequence). Trimming took 5 bases from V and 6 from J, leaving 12 bases between them. CDR3 length: 13 residues. CDR3 amino acids: CASSVRGGDTQYF. CDR3 nucleotide sequence: TGTGCCAGTAGTGTCAGGGGCGGGGATACGCAGTATTTT.

V and J are TRBV20-1 and TRBJ2-2; D not resolved. V was clipped by 6 bases and J by 3 bases, with 5 bases between them. The CDR3 spans 11 residues. The germline V gene encodes CDR1 DFQATT and CDR2 SNEGSKA (reference sequence). The CDR3 coding sequence is TGCAGTGCATACGACACCGGGGAGCTGTTTTTT. Translation: CSAYDTGELFF.

The chain combines TRBV11-3 with TRBJ2-2; 7 bases are a match to TRBD1. The V gene end was trimmed by 5 bases and the J gene end by 4 bases; junction bases not matched to a gene: 10. The CDR3 is 16 amino acids. Germline loops: CDR1 SGHNT, CDR2 YENEEA. Written as DNA, the CDR3 is TGTGCCAGCAGCCCAGGAAGGGGACAGAGCACCGGGGAGCTGTTTTTT. Its translation: CASSPGRGQSTGELFF.